These 26 T cell receptor beta chains came from one sample sequenced in a study of T cell clonotyping in hematopoietic cell transplantation. The sample's time point: recipient sample about 28 days before transplant, after cytoreduction. Profiled with immunoSEQ multiplex PCR; TCRdb holds only in-frame clones, not every one. The sample carries tens of thousands of clones, about 96% recorded once. Sequencing used peripheral blood mononuclear cells, obtained before stem cell transplant. The receptor source for this set is a woman aged 50 to 65 with acute myeloid leukemia. Some clones in this sample may be carry-over from other donors' samples.

The rearrangement joins TRBV28 to TRBJ1-2; 7 bases agree with TRBD1. This CDR3 comprises 14 residues. J lost 7 bases, V lost 6 bases, and 11 bases had no gene match. The germline gives CDR1 MDHEN, CDR2 SYDVKM. CDR3: CASRPGQGVGGYTF. Here the CDR3 DNA reads TGTGCCAGCAGGCCCGGGCAGGGGGTTGGTGGCTACACCTTC.

The gene calls are TRBV9 and TRBJ1-1, with 7 bases matching TRBD1. This CDR3 has 12 residues. With V trimmed by 4 bases and J by 7 bases, 4 bases remained unmatched. Germline CDR1 and CDR2: SGDLS and YYNGEE. The CDR3 spells CASSIGTVEAFF. CDR3 nucleotides: TGTGCCAGCAGCATCGGGACAGTTGAAGCTTTCTTT.

The count of this clone is one. The chain employs TRBV5-1 and TRBJ1-1; TRBD1 matches 9 bases. Germline V gene data show CDR1 as SGHRS and CDR2 as YFSETQ. The CDR3 contains 14 residues. V lost 5 bases, J lost 4 bases, and 6 bases stayed unmatched. The CDR3: CASRPRDRVTEAFF. The CDR3 coding sequence is TGCGCCAGCAGACCCCGGGACAGGGTCACTGAAGCTTTCTTT.

The chain is built from TRBV20-1 and TRBJ2-7; D might be TRBD1 (5 bases). CDR3 length: 11 residues. Trimming took off 5 bases at V and 5 bases at J, with 10 bases between the two ends. CDR1 is DFQATT, CDR2 SNEGSKA, per germline (reference sequence). As DNA, the CDR3 is TGCAGTGCTGAGACAGTCCACGAGCAGTACTTC. It yields the protein CSAETVHEQYF.

The chain carries TRBV5-1 and TRBJ2-7; possible D gene TRBD2, 5 bases. CDR1 and CDR2 from the germline V gene are SGHRS and YFSETQ. Trimming pared 3 bases from V and 5 bases from J, leaving 15 bases between. This CDR3 region has 14 residues. The CDR3 loop is CASSSGLAGNEQYF. The CDR3 DNA is TGCGCCAGCAGCTCAGGACTCGCCGGGAACGAGCAGTACTTC.

J is TRBJ1-1 and V is TRBV9; D is uncertain. V was shortened by 2 bases and J by 3 bases, with 8 bases between the two germline ends. The CDR3 sequence is 13 residues long. Germline CDR1 is SGDLS and CDR2 is YYNGEE. The CDR3 here is CASSVRADTEAFF. In DNA, the CDR3 is TGTGCCAGCAGCGTCCGCGCGGACACTGAAGCTTTCTTT. Full variable domain (rest looked up from reference TRBV9 and TRBJ1-1): DSGVTQTPKHLITATGQRVTLRCSPRSGDLSVYWYQQSLDQGLQFLIQYYNGEERAKGNILERFSAQQFPDLHSELNLSSLELGDSALYFCASSVRADTEAFFGQGTRLTVV.

CDR3 nucleotide sequence: TGTGCCAGCAGCCAAGGTAGCGGGAGCTTCTTC. Protein sequence: CASSQGSGSFF. The chain has TRBV4-2 and TRBJ2-1; 9 nucleotides match TRBD2. The germline V gene encodes CDR1 LGHNA and CDR2 YNFKEQ. V dropped 1 base and J dropped 16; count of bases not matched to a gene: 2. This CDR3 comprises 11 residues.

CDR3 sequence (DNA): TGTGCCACCTCTACGGGGTACACCGGGGAGCTGTTTTTT. This codes for CATSTGYTGELFF. The chain couples TRBV6-1 to TRBJ2-2; the D gene is possibly TRBD2 (5 bases). The V end lost 10 bases, the J end lost 3 bases, and 12 bases lay between the germline ends. This CDR3 has 13 amino acids. Germline CDR1 reads MNHNS; CDR2 reads SASEGT.

The V and J genes are TRBV1 and TRBJ2-2; the table's TRBD2 call for D was not verified on the DNA. TRBV1 is a known pseudogene. The CDR3 is 18 amino acids. CDR3 sequence reads: CTSSQVGTSGRARRGAVF. The DNA for the CDR3 is TGCACCAGCAGCCAAGTCGGGACTAGCGGGAGGGCGCGTCGGGGAGCTGTTTTT.

The chain links TRBV27 to TRBJ2-5, with 7 positions matching TRBD2. Trimming took 5 bases from V and 5 from J; bases not matched to a gene: 8. This CDR3 is built from 14 residues. CDR1 is MNHEY, CDR2 SMNVEV, per germline (reference sequence). The CDR3 DNA reads as TGTGCCAGCAGTGTGAAGCGGGATGGGGAGACCCAGTACTTC. This sequence encodes CASSVKRDGETQYF.

The chain is built from TRBV7-2 and TRBJ2-5, with TRBD2 matching 7 bases. With V trimmed by 1 base and J by 1 base, 3 bases remained unmatched. The CDR3 is 15 residues long. Germline loops: CDR1 SGHTA, CDR2 FQGNSA. The CDR3 coding sequence is TGTGCCAGCAGCTTAGGCTCTAGCGGCCAAGAGACCCAGTACTTC. Residues: CASSLGSSGQETQYF.

This clone was seen a handful of times. The chain couples TRBV30 to TRBJ2-5; the match to TRBD2 covers 7 bases. Germline CDR1 reads GTSNPN; CDR2 reads SVGIG (reference sequence). The V and J ends lost 3 bases and 4 bases, in that order; junction bases with no gene match: 17. The CDR3 covers 17 residues. CDR3 in amino acids: CAWRAPAGTTPVETQYF. In nucleotides, the CDR3 is TGTGCCTGGAGAGCTCCAGCCGGGACTACTCCAGTAGAGACCCAGTACTTC.

The chain combines TRBV30 with TRBJ1-2; D may be TRBD1 (5 bases). The CDR3 is 14 amino acids. Germline V CDR1 and CDR2: GTSNPN, SVGIG (reference sequence). V was shortened by 3 bases and J by 2 bases, with 13 bases between the two germline ends. As DNA, the CDR3 is TGTGCCTGGAGGAAAGACAGAAGCAACTATGGCTACACCTTC. Its protein is CAWRKDRSNYGYTF.

This clone was recorded only once. The J gene is TRBJ2-3, the V gene TRBV4-2; TRBD2 agrees at 10 bases. Germline V lookup: CDR1 LGHNA, CDR2 YNFKEQ. The CDR3 covers 16 residues. V was clipped by 4 bases and J by 2 bases; unmatched bases: 6. DNA of the CDR3: TGTGCCAGCAGCCTTCAGCGGGGGGGTCACACAGATACGCAGTATTTT. Its protein product is CASSLQRGGHTDTQYF.

The chain combines TRBV6-1 with TRBJ1-1, with D perhaps matching TRBD1 (5 bases). The CDR3 covers 13 residues. V shed 3 bases and J shed 0 bases, with 5 bases lying between them. Germline V gene sequence: CDR1 MNHNS, CDR2 SASEGT. In DNA form, the CDR3 reads TGTGCCAGCAGTGAGACAGTGAACACTGAAGCTTTCTTT. This encodes CASSETVNTEAFF.

The chain joins TRBV7-2 to TRBJ1-1, with D perhaps TRBD1 (6 bases). This CDR3 contains 13 residues. Germline assignment: CDR1 SGHTA and CDR2 FQGNSA. The ends were cut back, 3 bases at V and 8 bases at J, with 13 bases in the middle. The CDR3 here is CASSFRDIQEAFF. The CDR3 DNA follows: TGTGCCAGCAGCTTCCGGGACATCCAAGAAGCTTTCTTT.

Only one count was recorded for this clone. This chain links TRBV6-5 with TRBJ2-7; the D gene is possibly TRBD1 (6 bases). The ends were cut back, 0 bases at V and 4 bases at J, with 13 bases in the middle. Germline CDR1 reads MNHEY; CDR2 reads SVGAGI. The CDR3 covers 15 residues. CDR3 in DNA: TGTGCCAGCAGTTACTCTGACAGGTTAGGGTACGAGCAGTACTTC. Encoded protein: CASSYSDRLGYEQYF.

The chain is built from TRBV4-1 and TRBJ2-3, with D possibly matching TRBD2 (6 bases). Trimming removed 4 bases at V and 1 base at J, with 9 bases between. This CDR3 is 14 amino acids long. Germline-derived CDR1 and CDR2 are MGHRA and YSYEKL. The CDR3 DNA is TGCGCCAGCAGCCCCCGCGGGGGCACAGATACGCAGTATTTT. It encodes CASSPRGGTDTQYF.

Notes on this clone: Other DNA sequences in the sample encode the same CDR3. The V and J genes are TRBV5-1 and TRBJ2-2; 7 positions agree with TRBD1. The CDR3 runs to 16 residues. Unmatched junction bases numbered 10, after V lost 4 bases and J lost 4 bases. The germline V gene has CDR1 SGHRS and CDR2 YFSETQ. The DNA for the CDR3 is TGCGCCAGCAGCCCCCGACAGGGTAGAGGCACCGGGGAGCTGTTTTTT. Protein: CASSPRQGRGTGELFF.

The rearrangement links TRBV28 to TRBJ1-1; D not certain. Germline CDR1 and CDR2: MDHEN and SYDVKM. CDR3 length: 13 residues. Between the trimmed V and J ends, which lost 2 bases and 6 bases, there was a span of 10 bases. This chain's CDR3 is CASSLGQRAEAFF. CDR3 DNA: TGTGCCAGCAGTTTAGGGCAGAGGGCTGAAGCTTTCTTT. Supplemented by reference TRBV28 and TRBJ1-1, the full variable domain reads DVKVTQSSRYLVKRTGEKVFLECVQDMDHENMFWYRQDPGLGLRLIYFSYDVKMKEKGDIPEGYSVSREKKERFSLILESASTNQTSMYLCASSLGQRAEAFFGQGTRLTVV.

This clone was seen only once. V usage is TRBV7-3 and J usage is TRBJ2-5; D possibly corresponds to TRBD2 (7 bases). Germline V CDR1 and CDR2: SGHTA, FQGTGA. Trimming took 2 bases from V and 6 from J, leaving 16 bases between them. The CDR3 contains 15 residues. CDR3 nucleotide sequence: TGTGCCAGCAGCTTATTGGGGGGGGGCCTACAGACCCAGTACTTC. Translated, it gives CASSLLGGGLQTQYF.

The chain links TRBV5-6 to TRBJ1-2; D perhaps matches TRBD1 (6 bases). Trimming stripped 4 bases from V and 7 bases from J, with 14 bases between. The germline gives CDR1 SGHDT, CDR2 YYEEEE. The CDR3 covers 13 residues. The CDR3 loop is CASSEGQFSGYTF. The CDR3 region has the DNA TGTGCCAGCAGCGAAGGACAGTTCTCTGGCTACACCTTC. The entire variable domain, with the rest obtained from reference TRBV5-6 and TRBJ1-2, is as follows: DAGVTQSPTHLIKTRGQQVTLRCSPKSGHDTVSWYQQALGQGPQFIFQYYEEEERQRGNFPDRFSGHQFPNYSSELNVNALLLGDSALYLCASSEGQFSGYTFGSGTRLTVV.

The gene calls are TRBV2 and TRBJ1-1; 8 bases fit TRBD1. The CDR3 spans 14 residues. Germline-derived CDR1 and CDR2 are SNHLY and FYNNEI. The V segment lost 7 bases and the J segment 0 bases; nucleotides outside the gene matches: 4. The CDR3 protein is CASTRTGMNTEAFF. As DNA, the CDR3 is TGTGCCAGCACTAGGACAGGGATGAACACTGAAGCTTTCTTT. The whole variable domain, remainder taken from reference TRBV2 and TRBJ1-1, is EPEVTQTPSHQVTQMGQEVILRCVPISNHLYFYWYRQILGQKVEFLVSFYNNEISEKSEIFDDQFSVERPDGSNFTLKIRSTKLEDSAMYFCASTRTGMNTEAFFGQGTRLTVV.

The gene calls are TRBV4-2 and TRBJ1-5; 7 bases line up with TRBD1. The CDR3 has 13 amino acids. Looked up from germline, CDR1 is LGHNA and CDR2 is YNFKEQ. After removal of 4 bases from V and 6 bases from J, the junction contained 3 bases not matched to a gene. In DNA, the CDR3 is TGTGCCAGCAGCCGACAGGGTGGTCAGCCCCAGCATTTT. Translating it yields CASSRQGGQPQHF.

J is TRBJ1-2 and V is TRBV30; maybe TRBD1 (6 bases). Germline V gene data show CDR1 as GTSNPN and CDR2 as SVGIG (reference sequence). CDR3 length equals 16 residues. V lost 0 bases and J 2 bases, leaving 16 bases between the germline ends. The CDR3 spells CAWSVRRDTVNYGYTF. The DNA for the CDR3 is TGTGCCTGGAGTGTCCGAAGGGACACCGTCAACTATGGCTACACCTTC.

This chain connects TRBV10-3 to TRBJ1-2; unclear D gene. V was trimmed by 3 bases and J by 0 bases, leaving 2 bases between them. Germline lookup yields CDR1 ENHRY and CDR2 SYGVKD. CDR3 length: 12 amino acids. The CDR3 loop reads CAISDTNYGYTF. Written as DNA, the CDR3 is TGTGCCATCAGTGATACTAACTATGGCTACACCTTC.